These 32 T cell receptor beta chains share one sample of origin, sequenced in a study of CD4 T cells in relation to SARS-CoV-2 and coronaviruses. CD4+ T cells from unexposed donors were obtained before the COVID-19 pandemic (2011-2018). Isolation of CD4+ T cells took place after less than 11 days in culture. The method was immunoSEQ multiplex PCR; TCRdb's version includes in-frame clones alone and lacks a portion of them. The table includes more than 20,000 clones, 75% detected once. These receptors are not linked to any known antigen. Material for sequencing was CD4+ T cells from PBMCs, cultured in vitro. These receptors were collected from a human donor in good health.

J is TRBJ1-6 and V is TRBV6-5, with D possibly being TRBD1 (5 bases). This CDR3 region has 15 residues. The V gene's germline CDR1 is MNHEY and CDR2 SVGAGI. V gave up 2 bases and J gave up 9 bases, with 14 bases separating them. CDR3 bases: TGTGCCAGCAGTTACATATTGGGGCAGGTTTCACCCCTCCACTTT. Amino acids: CASSYILGQVSPLHF.

J is TRBJ2-3 and V is TRBV9; 7 bases are a match to TRBD2. V trimming: 3 bases; J trimming: 13 bases; junction bases outside the gene matches: 8. Germline CDR1 reads SGDLS; CDR2 reads YYNGEE. The CDR3 is 12 residues long. DNA of the CDR3: TGTGCCAGCAGCGGGCAGCGGGGAGTCGAGTATTTT. Its translation: CASSGQRGVEYF.

For the CDR3, the DNA is TGTGCCAGCACAGGGCAGGGGCTACAGCCCCAGCATTTT. Its protein product is CASTGQGLQPQHF. This chain connects TRBV2 to TRBJ1-5, with D perhaps matching TRBD1 (6 bases). CDR1 and CDR2 from the germline V gene are SNHLY and FYNNEI. Trimming took 7 bases from V and 7 from J, leaving 14 bases between them. The CDR3 is made up of 13 amino acids.

The rearrangement links TRBV5-1 to TRBJ2-7, with 8 nucleotides matching TRBD2. V lost 4 bases to trimming and J lost 4 bases; unmatched junction nucleotides: 7. The CDR3 extends over 14 amino acids. The V gene's germline CDR1 is SGHRS and CDR2 YFSETQ. The CDR3: CASSPGLAGYEQYF. The CDR3 bases are TGCGCCAGCAGCCCGGGATTAGCGGGATACGAGCAGTACTTC. Using reference TRBV5-1 and TRBJ2-7 for the parts outside the CDR3, the full variable domain is KAGVTQTPRYLIKTRGQQVTLSCSPISGHRSVSWYQQTPGQGLQFLFEYFSETQRNKGNFPGRFSGRQFSNSRSEMNVSTLELGDSALYLCASSPGLAGYEQYFGPGTRLTVT.

The V and J genes are TRBV5-1 and TRBJ2-1; TRBD2 matches 10 bases. The CDR3 extends over 16 amino acids. Germline values: CDR1 SGHRS, CDR2 YFSETQ. With V trimmed by 1 base and J by 7 bases, 8 bases remained unmatched. The CDR3, as DNA: TGCGCCAGCAGCTTGTCGAGCGGGGGGGCCGGTAATGAGCAGTTCTTC. Amino acid sequence: CASSLSSGGAGNEQFF.

The CDR3 loop is CATSEIPDKRPYNSPLHF. CDR3 coding DNA: TGTGCCACCAGTGAGATACCCGACAAGCGCCCTTATAATTCACCCCTCCACTTT. This sequence joins TRBV24-1 and TRBJ1-6; D ambiguous. Germline CDR1 KGHDR, CDR2 SFDVKD. Trimming pared 4 bases from V and 4 bases from J, leaving 19 bases between. CDR3 length: 18 amino acids.

This clone was picked up a small number of times. The rearrangement uses TRBV7-2 and TRBJ1-6; 9 nucleotides agree with TRBD1. Trimming cost V 4 bases and J 10 bases; bases outside gene matches: 8. Germline V gene data show CDR1 as SGHTA and CDR2 as FQGNSA. This CDR3 region has 15 residues. In DNA form, the CDR3 reads TGTGCCAGCAGCTCCCCACAGGGGGCGCGGTCACCCCTCCACTTT. Translating gives CASSSPQGARSPLHF. The variable domain in full, completed from reference TRBV7-2 and TRBJ1-6, reads GAGVSQSPSNKVTEKGKDVELRCDPISGHTALYWYRQSLGQGLEFLIYFQGNSAPDKSGLPSDRFSAERTGGSVSTLTIQRTQQEDSAVYLCASSSPQGARSPLHFGNGTRLTVT.

The chain uses TRBV19 and TRBJ2-1; D is unclear. This CDR3 spans 13 amino acids. The ends were cut back, 9 bases at V and 4 bases at J, with 13 bases in the middle. CDR1 and CDR2 from the germline V gene are LNHDA and SQIVND (reference sequence). CDR3 sequence: CASLETDYNEQFF. CDR3 DNA: TGTGCCAGCCTAGAGACGGATTACAATGAGCAGTTCTTC.

This sequence joins TRBV7-9 and TRBJ2-6; TRBD2 matches at 8 bases. There are 18 residues in the CDR3. V shed 4 bases and J 2 bases; nucleotides not matched to a gene: 10. CDR1 and CDR2 (germline): SEHNR, FQNEAQ (reference sequence). The CDR3: CASSSRQAGGPGANVLTF. The CDR3, as DNA: TGTGCCAGCAGCTCTCGACAGGCGGGGGGACCTGGGGCCAACGTCCTGACTTTC.

This sequence joins TRBV27 and TRBJ1-2; 9 bases are a match to TRBD1. This CDR3 has 14 residues. The V and J ends lost 4 bases and 5 bases, in that order; junction bases with no gene match: 5. Germline assignment: CDR1 MNHEY and CDR2 SMNVEV (reference sequence). CDR3 nucleotide sequence: TGTGCCAGCAGTTGGGGACAGGGACCTTATGGCTACACCTTC. Amino acid sequence: CASSWGQGPYGYTF.

This chain uses TRBV7-3 with TRBJ1-5; D unresolved. CDR3 size: 15 residues. V was clipped by 5 bases and J by 2 bases, with 13 bases between them. Germline loops: CDR1 SGHTA, CDR2 FQGTGA. The CDR3, as DNA: TGTGCCAGCAGCACAGATCGGAGGGGCAATCAGCCCCAGCATTTT. This gives the protein CASSTDRRGNQPQHF.

This chain uses TRBV5-1 with TRBJ2-7; D may be TRBD1 (6 bases). The germline V gene has CDR1 SGHRS and CDR2 YFSETQ. This CDR3 is built from 15 residues. Trimming shortened V by 0 bases and J by 2 bases, and 12 bases separated the two germline ends. The CDR3 DNA reads TGCGCCAGCAGCTTGGAACAGGGCAACCCCTACGAGCAGTACTTC. Translating it yields CASSLEQGNPYEQYF. Complete variable domain (other parts from reference TRBV5-1 and TRBJ2-7): KAGVTQTPRYLIKTRGQQVTLSCSPISGHRSVSWYQQTPGQGLQFLFEYFSETQRNKGNFPGRFSGRQFSNSRSEMNVSTLELGDSALYLCASSLEQGNPYEQYFGPGTRLTVT.

J is TRBJ1-4 and V is TRBV18; D is undetermined. Looked up from germline, CDR1 is KGHSH and CDR2 is LQKENI. The CDR3 covers 16 residues. V dropped 2 bases and J dropped 5 bases, with 15 bases sitting between them. CDR3 coding DNA: TGTGCCAGCTCACCAAGCGGCGCCGCTTCAAATGAAAAACTGTTTTTT. It codes for CASSPSGAASNEKLFF.

J is TRBJ1-2 and V is TRBV11-2, with D possibly being TRBD1 (5 bases). CDR1 is SGHAT, CDR2 FQNNGV, per germline. CDR3 size: 14 residues. The V gene lost 5 bases and the J gene lost 6 bases, with 16 bases spanning the gap. CDR3 sequence: CASSGTPRVHGYTF. Here the CDR3 DNA reads TGTGCCAGCAGCGGGACCCCCCGGGTGCATGGCTACACCTTC.

The chain carries TRBV7-2 and TRBJ2-5; 12 positions agree with TRBD2. The CDR3 consists of 14 residues. The J segment lost 5 bases and the V segment lost 8 bases, leaving 6 bases of the junction unmatched. Per germline, CDR1 SGHTA and CDR2 FQGNSA. The CDR3 spells CASLAGGPGETQYF. DNA for the CDR3: TGTGCCAGCCTAGCGGGAGGGCCAGGGGAGACCCAGTACTTC. Drawing the rest from reference TRBV7-2 and TRBJ2-5, the complete variable domain is GAGVSQSPSNKVTEKGKDVELRCDPISGHTALYWYRQSLGQGLEFLIYFQGNSAPDKSGLPSDRFSAERTGGSVSTLTIQRTQQEDSAVYLCASLAGGPGETQYFGPGTRLLVL.

The chain's CDR3 is CASSSRTGRETQYF. The CDR3 DNA follows: TGCGCCAGCAGTTCGCGGACAGGGAGAGAGACCCAGTACTTC. V gene TRBV10-2 combines with J gene TRBJ2-5, with 8 bases fitting TRBD1. The CDR3 consists of 14 residues. The germline V gene has CDR1 WSHSY and CDR2 SAAADI. V lost 5 bases, J lost 4 bases, and 6 bases stayed unmatched.

This sequence joins TRBV18 and TRBJ2-1; 9 bases are a match to TRBD1. Germline V gene data show CDR1 as KGHSH and CDR2 as LQKENI. J gave up 5 bases and V 6 bases, and 5 bases lay outside the gene matches. This CDR3 region has 14 residues. DNA of the CDR3: TGTGCCAGCTCGTGGGACAGGGCCGACAATGAGCAGTTCTTC. It encodes CASSWDRADNEQFF.

This chain joins TRBV5-1 and TRBJ2-2, with 8 bases that match TRBD1. Germline-derived CDR1 and CDR2 are SGHRS and YFSETQ. The trim removed 4 bases at V and 6 bases at J, leaving 8 bases unmatched. The CDR3 length is 15 residues. Here the CDR3 reads CASSPGQGLAGELFF. CDR3 nucleotides: TGCGCCAGCAGCCCAGGACAGGGATTAGCCGGGGAGCTGTTTTTT.

CDR3 region: CASSPTGRSGANVLTF. The CDR3 DNA follows: TGTGCCAGCAGCCCGACAGGGCGCTCTGGGGCCAACGTCCTGACTTTC. This chain joins TRBV3-1 (or the pseudogene TRBV3-2) and TRBJ2-6; 7 nucleotides line up with TRBD1. With V trimmed by 4 bases and J by 0 bases, 3 bases remained unmatched. This CDR3 spans 16 amino acids. Germline lookup yields CDR1 LGHDT and CDR2 YNNKEL (reference sequence).

This chain uses TRBV27 with TRBJ2-5, with 7 bases aligning to TRBD2. The germline CDR1 and CDR2 sequences are MNHEY and SMNVEV (reference sequence). V dropped 7 bases and J dropped 5; count of bases not matched to a gene: 13. The CDR3 length is 15 residues. In DNA, the CDR3 is TGTGCCAGCACCACCATTCTTACTAGCGAGGAGACCCAGTACTTC. It translates to CASTTILTSEETQYF.

The chain recombines TRBV3-1 (or the pseudogene TRBV3-2) with TRBJ1-2; D gene uncertain. The CDR3 extends over 15 amino acids. In germline, CDR1 is LGHDT, CDR2 YNNKEL (reference sequence). The ends were cut back, 2 bases at V and 8 bases at J, with 18 bases in the middle. The CDR3 loop reads CASSQTLGGGGGYTF. The CDR3 DNA is TGTGCCAGCAGCCAAACCCTGGGAGGAGGTGGAGGCTACACCTTC.

V is TRBV6-5 and J is TRBJ2-2; TRBD1 aligns across 10 bases. This CDR3 region has 16 residues. V trimming: 2 bases; J trimming: 3 bases; junction bases outside the gene matches: 3. From germline, CDR1 is MNHEY and CDR2 SVGAGI. The CDR3 DNA follows: TGTGCCAGCAGTTACGCAGGGACAGGGGACACCGGGGAGCTGTTTTTT. Translation gives CASSYAGTGDTGELFF.

The rearrangement joins TRBV30 to TRBJ1-4; 9 bases fit TRBD1. CDR1 GTSNPN and CDR2 SVGIG come from the germline V gene (reference sequence). Losses at the gene ends were 4 bases for V and 9 bases for J; bases not matched to a gene: 6. The CDR3 is 13 residues long. CDR3 loop: CAWTGTGFKKLFF. CDR3 nucleotide sequence: TGTGCCTGGACCGGGACAGGGTTTAAAAAACTGTTTTTT.

The rearrangement joins TRBV7-9 to TRBJ1-2, with D possibly TRBD1 on 6 matching bases. CDR3 size: 14 residues. V was shortened by 4 bases and J by 4 bases, with 13 bases between the two germline ends. CDR1 SEHNR and CDR2 FQNEAQ come from the germline V gene (reference sequence). The DNA for the CDR3 is TGTGCCAGCAGCTACGGACAGATGGCCTATGGCTACACCTTC. This gives the protein CASSYGQMAYGYTF.

V usage is TRBV20-1 and J usage is TRBJ1-2, with 7 bases identical to TRBD1. CDR3 length equals 11 residues. Trimming removed 5 bases from V and 8 bases from J; junction bases left unmatched: 5. From germline, CDR1 is DFQATT and CDR2 SNEGSKA (reference sequence). CDR3 region: CSAQTGYGYTF. The CDR3 DNA follows: TGCAGTGCTCAGACAGGGTACGGCTACACCTTC.

The V and J genes are TRBV29-1 and TRBJ2-5; D gene uncertain. V dropped 2 bases and J dropped 4 bases, with 5 bases sitting between them. Germline CDR1 is SQVTM and CDR2 is ANQGSEA. The CDR3 loop spans 11 amino acids. CDR3 DNA sequence: TGCAGCGTTGAAACTGGAGAGACCCAGTACTTC. Translation gives CSVETGETQYF.

The rearrangement uses TRBV18 and TRBJ2-3; weak D call: TRBD2 (7 bases). The V gene lost 3 bases and the J gene lost 3 bases, with 10 bases spanning the gap. Germline CDR1 and CDR2: KGHSH and LQKENI. The CDR3 spans 14 residues. This CDR3 reads CASSPRGGTDTQYF. Here the CDR3 DNA reads TGTGCCAGCTCACCGAGGGGGGGAACAGATACGCAGTATTTT.

The table lists this clone with a count of one. V and J are TRBV5-5 and TRBJ1-5, with D possibly matching TRBD1 (5 bases). V lost 2 bases and J lost 6, with 15 bases in between. The CDR3 is 15 amino acids. The germline gives CDR1 SGHKS, CDR2 YYEKEE (reference sequence). DNA for the CDR3: TGTGCCAGCAGCTTAGGGCAGGGAGGGAGTCAGCCCCAGCATTTT. It is translated as CASSLGQGGSQPQHF.

The chain joins TRBV6-5 to TRBJ1-1; a weak D match, TRBD1 (6 bases). Germline assignment: CDR1 MNHEY and CDR2 SVGAGI. V lost 6 bases to trimming and J lost 1 base, with 15 bases between them. The CDR3 has 15 residues. The CDR3 region is CASSPPGQQNTEAFF. The CDR3 region has the DNA TGTGCCAGCAGCCCCCCGGGACAACAGAACACTGAAGCTTTCTTT.

In this sample, this clone turned up a few times. V gene TRBV2 combines with J gene TRBJ2-1, with a possible D match to TRBD1 (7 bases). Trimming stripped 7 bases from V and 4 bases from J, with 23 bases between. This CDR3 comprises 17 residues. Germline lookup yields CDR1 SNHLY and CDR2 FYNNEI. The CDR3 nucleotides are TGTGCCAGCACTACAAGGAGGGGGCTTGGAAGTTACAATGAGCAGTTCTTC. As protein: CASTTRRGLGSYNEQFF. Variable domain in full (rest from reference TRBV2 and TRBJ2-1): EPEVTQTPSHQVTQMGQEVILRCVPISNHLYFYWYRQILGQKVEFLVSFYNNEISEKSEIFDDQFSVERPDGSNFTLKIRSTKLEDSAMYFCASTTRRGLGSYNEQFFGPGTRLTVL.

V usage is TRBV7-2 and J usage is TRBJ1-6; the D is unclear. Germline V gene sequence: CDR1 SGHTA, CDR2 FQGNSA. The ends were cut back, 1 base at V and 4 bases at J, with 5 bases in the middle. The CDR3 length is 14 residues. DNA of the CDR3: TGTGCCAGCAGCTTAGATCAGTATAATTCACCCCTCCACTTT. Its protein product is CASSLDQYNSPLHF.

The gene calls are TRBV7-2 and TRBJ2-7; no clear D. Trimming removed 1 base at V and 5 bases at J, with 12 bases between. The CDR3 spans 14 residues. Per the germline V gene, CDR1 is SGHTA and CDR2 is FQGNSA. The CDR3 sequence is CASSLGQVVDEQYF. CDR3 DNA sequence: TGTGCCAGCAGCTTAGGGCAGGTTGTCGACGAGCAGTACTTC.